The present T cell receptor (beta chain) was sequenced within a study of T cells in Graves' hyperthyroidism and ophthalmopathy. General observations from the study: In validation, the model predicted ophthalmopathy. These predictions came a median about 6 months before onset.

Graves' hyperthyroidism is called stable when ophthalmopathy does not progress within 18 months. Any patient presenting with uncontrolled infection, other autoimmune disease, pregnancy or lactation was left out. Diagnosing involved the use of clinical symptoms, serum thyroxine and TRAb, thyroid ultrasound and orbital computed tomography. Comments on this clonotype: No antigen is known for it. This clone may be a read error of a much larger clone one base away.

Template material for amplifying TCR beta CDR3 regions consisted of RNA transcripts. The HTBI set primed first-round TCR CDR3 RT-PCR. One entry per CDR3 protein, called by TCRdb with MiXCR from the multiplex PCR reads. This sample has about 200,000 distinct CDR3 sequences, with about 17% found just once. The V and J ends lost 3 bases and 4 bases respectively, with 14 bases between them. CDR3 size: 15 residues. Germline V gene data show CDR1 as SGHRS and CDR2 as YFSETQ. Sequenced material: blood. The clonotype was recovered from a woman aged 50 to 65 with Graves' hyperthyroidism. This sequence joins TRBV5-1 and TRBJ2-1; D is possibly TRBD1 (5 bases). This chain's CDR3 is CASSSKMGQYNEQFF. For the CDR3, the DNA is TGCGCCAGCAGCTCCAAAATGGGGCAGTACAATGAGCAGTTCTTC.